The present T cell receptor (beta chain) was sequenced within a study of CD8 T cells in ankylosing spondylitis. V trimming: 3 bases; J trimming: 4 bases; junction bases outside the gene matches: 8. The germline V gene encodes CDR1 DFQATT and CDR2 SNEGSKA (reference sequence). The CDR3 is 16 residues long. Study-level results: Significantly higher representation of disease-linked clones was reported for matched ankylosing spondylitis synovial fluid.

TCRdb passed the 5' RACE reads through MiXCR, listing each CDR3 protein once. The sample shows about 300,000 distinct CDR3 sequences, approximately 10% of them seen only once. With regard to this clonotype: Its antigen is not known.

Material: blood, either unsorted or a sorted T cell fraction (not recorded which). The TCR sequence derives from a female donor with ankylosing spondylitis or in good health (not recorded which). The chain recombines TRBV20-1 with TRBJ2-3; the match to TRBD2 covers 12 bases. The CDR3 loop reads CSASPLAGGESDTQYF. The CDR3 coding sequence is TGCAGTGCTAGCCCCCTAGCGGGAGGGGAATCAGATACGCAGTATTTT.